This TCR beta chain was captured by sequencing in a study of cytomegalovirus exposure and HLA in healthy donors. This PCR relied on a set of 60 Vbeta primers and 13 Jbeta primers. TCRdb's copy holds only in-frame clones and misses some; the assay was immunoSEQ multiplex PCR. The repertoire includes 84,000 or so clones, approximately 80% of them detected once, and 3.7% sits in the top ten. Germline CDR1 reads MNHEY; CDR2 reads SMNVEV (reference sequence). V lost 2 bases to trimming and J lost 4 bases, with 5 bases between them. The CDR3 has 12 amino acids. As concerns this clone: Antigen: not known.

Notes on the study in general: A missense variant in DCLRE1C was later tied to TCR beta V- and J-gene trimming. The study carried out a later analysis of TCR beta sequences. It associated around 17,000 of them with specific HLA alleles at a false discovery rate of 0.05. CMV serostatus was the only immune exposure information that was available. Rarity characterized most TCR sequences, yet some public TCRs appeared in many donors.

The source of this sequence is a man aged 25-45 years in good health and CMV-seronegative. The sequenced sample consisted of PBMCs. The J gene is TRBJ1-2, the V gene TRBV27; weak D call: TRBD1 (5 bases). The CDR3 region has the DNA TGTGCCAGCAGTTTACAGGGCTATGGCTACACCTTC. Translated, it gives CASSLQGYGYTF.